One sample yielded the 21 T cell receptor beta chains listed below, sequenced in a study of T cells in Graves' hyperthyroidism and ophthalmopathy (dated by TCRdb to the late 2010s). Receptor libraries were prepared by multiplex PCR. The sample was run on an Illumina HiSeq 2000. The TCR beta CDR3 regions were amplified from RNA transcripts. For the first round of RT-PCR on the TCR CDR3, the HTBI primer set was used together with the Qiagen OneStep RT-PCR kit. The raw public reads went through TCRdb reprocessing: fastp at Q25, MiXCR clone calling, in-frame beta chains kept. CDR3 protein duplicates are merged, each entry listing the most common genes and DNA. This sample gives some 500,000 distinct CDR3 sequences in total; approximately 15% of them show up just once. The ten largest clones capture 15% to 20% of the sample. The sequencing sample was made of blood. The receptors come from a young woman with Graves' hyperthyroidism.

There are many counts of this clonotype. The genes are TRBV7-3 and TRBJ2-5, with D hard to call. This CDR3 region has 15 residues. Per germline, CDR1 SGHTA and CDR2 FQGTGA. The germline V and J ends were trimmed by 5 bases and 2 bases, with 15 bases remaining between them. The chain's CDR3 is CASSLGRRRQETQYF. The CDR3 DNA reads TGTGCCAGCAGCCTAGGAAGAAGGAGACAAGAGACCCAGTACTTC. Together with reference TRBV7-3 and TRBJ2-5, the CDR3 gives the full variable domain: GAGVSQTPSNKVTEKGKYVELRCDPISGHTALYWYRQSLGQGPEFLIYFQGTGAADDSGLPNDRFFAVRPEGSVSTLKIQRTERGDSAVYLCASSLGRRRQETQYFGPGTRLLVL.

This clonotype was seen ten or more times. J is TRBJ1-1 and V is TRBV3-1; D is perhaps TRBD1 (6 bases). This CDR3 is 16 amino acids long. V dropped 1 base and J dropped 10 bases, with 22 bases sitting between them. From germline, CDR1 is LGHDT and CDR2 YNNKEL (reference sequence). The CDR3 DNA reads TGTGCCAGCAGCCAAGCTTCCCAATGGACGGGGGCCCTAGCTTTCTTT. Translating it yields CASSQASQWTGALAFF.

At least ten counts were recorded for this clonotype. This chain connects TRBV20-1 to TRBJ1-1, with D unresolved. Between the trimmed V and J ends, which lost 2 bases and 11 bases, there was a span of 15 bases. The germline CDR1 and CDR2 sequences are DFQATT and SNEGSKA (reference sequence). The CDR3 is 12 amino acids. The CDR3 reads CSARKDDPQAFF. The CDR3 bases are TGCAGTGCTAGAAAGGACGACCCTCAGGCTTTCTTT.

V and J are TRBV2 and TRBJ2-6; 9 positions agree with TRBD2. With V trimmed by 1 base and J by 4 bases, 11 bases remained unmatched. CDR1 and CDR2 (germline): SNHLY, FYNNEI. This CDR3 has 19 residues. The CDR3 nucleotides read TGTGCCAGCAGTGAAGTCGGAGGGGCGGGAGGGTCGGGGGCCAACGTCCTGACTTTC. This gives the protein CASSEVGGAGGSGANVLTF.

This clonotype was detected many times. The CDR3 loop reads CAIRSAGADNYEQYV. The CDR3 DNA sequence: TGTGCCATCAGAAGCGCAGGGGCCGACAACTACGAGCAGTACGTC. V is TRBV10-3 and J is TRBJ2-7; possible D gene TRBD1, 6 bases. CDR1 ENHRY and CDR2 SYGVKD come from the germline V gene. Trimming shortened V by 6 bases and J by 3 bases, and 18 bases separated the two germline ends. CDR3 length equals 15 residues.

This clonotype was seen at least ten times. The genes are TRBV11-2 and TRBJ1-2; weak D call: TRBD1 (6 bases). Germline CDR1 reads SGHAT; CDR2 reads FQNNGV. V was trimmed by 1 base and J by 7 bases, leaving 13 bases between them. This CDR3 contains 14 residues. In DNA, the CDR3 is TGTGCCAGCAGCTTAGCTGACAGGTTTTCTGGCTACACCTTC. The encoded protein is CASSLADRFSGYTF.

This clonotype was detected many times. The chain combines TRBV3-1 with TRBJ2-1; 7 nucleotides match TRBD1. With V trimmed by 1 base and J by 7 bases, 4 bases remained unmatched. This CDR3 contains 14 residues. CDR1 and CDR2 from the germline V gene are LGHDT and YNNKEL (reference sequence). Here the CDR3 reads CASSQAIQGNEQFF. The CDR3 coding sequence is TGTGCCAGCAGCCAAGCAATACAGGGGAATGAGCAGTTCTTC.

In its sample, this clonotype was seen many times. This chain uses TRBV20-1 with TRBJ1-5; the D is unclear. Trimming removed 0 bases at V and 0 bases at J, with 12 bases between. Germline lookup yields CDR1 DFQATT and CDR2 SNEGSKA (reference sequence). This CDR3 comprises 16 residues. The DNA of the CDR3 is TGCAGTGCTAGAGAGGCTACAGTCTATAGCAATCAGCCCCAGCATTTT. Amino acids: CSAREATVYSNQPQHF.

The V call is TRBV24-1, the J call TRBJ2-1; 10 bases line up with TRBD2. The J segment lost 1 base and the V segment lost 5 bases, leaving 7 bases of the junction unmatched. The CDR3 runs 17 residues. Germline CDR1 and CDR2: KGHDR and SFDVKD. The CDR3 DNA reads TGTGCCACCAGTGCGAAGCCGGGACTAGCGTCCTACAATGAGCAGTTCTTC. Its protein product is CATSAKPGLASYNEQFF.

This clonotype has only a few counts. The gene calls are TRBV10-2 and TRBJ2-1; D possibly corresponds to TRBD1 (6 bases). The CDR3 has 18 amino acids. The V end was cut by 5 bases, the J end by 8 bases, with 28 bases between. Germline V gene sequence: CDR1 WSHSY, CDR2 SAAADI. The CDR3, as DNA: TGCGCCAGCAGTCCCACAGGGCTCAGAGTGGGGTGGGCCCATGAGCAGTTCTTC. It yields the protein CASSPTGLRVGWAHEQFF.

This clonotype has at least ten counts. The chain carries TRBV27 and TRBJ2-7; 7 nucleotides match TRBD2. CDR3 length equals 13 residues. V was clipped by 6 bases and J by 5 bases; unmatched bases: 7. Germline lookup yields CDR1 MNHEY and CDR2 SMNVEV (reference sequence). The DNA for the CDR3 is TGTGCCAGCAGAAGGGAGGGACTCGACGAGCAGTACGTC. It specifies CASRREGLDEQYV.

Concerning this clonotype: Since a much larger clone is just one base distant, this may be a read error. The J gene is TRBJ2-7, the V gene TRBV7-3; 11 bases map to TRBD1. This CDR3 comprises 15 residues. J gave up 4 bases and V 4 bases, and 6 bases lay outside the gene matches. Germline CDR1 SGHTA, CDR2 FQGTGA. CDR3 protein: CASSSDRGRLYEQYF. CDR3 nucleotides: TGTGCCAGCAGCTCGGACAGGGGGCGTCTGTACGAGCAGTACTTC.

The J gene is TRBJ2-6, the V gene TRBV30, with no clear D. The CDR3 totals 14 residues. Per the germline V gene, CDR1 is GTSNPN and CDR2 is SVGIG (reference sequence). V lost 2 bases to trimming and J lost 2 bases, with 7 bases between them. CDR3 sequence (DNA): TGTGCCTGGAGTAGGAGTGCTGGGGCCAACGTCCTGACTTTC. Translating it yields CAWSRSAGANVLTF.

This chain uses TRBV15 with TRBJ2-1, with D maybe TRBD2 (6 bases). Trimming cost V 5 bases and J 6 bases, with 20 bases left between them. The CDR3 contains 16 residues. The germline V gene has CDR1 LNHNV and CDR2 YYDKDF (reference sequence). This chain's CDR3 is CATSGGTVRRSNEQFF. In DNA form, the CDR3 reads TGTGCCACCAGCGGGGGGACCGTACGCCGAAGCAATGAGCAGTTCTTC. Variable domain in full (rest from reference TRBV15 and TRBJ2-1): DAMVIQNPRYQVTQFGKPVTLSCSQTLNHNVMYWYQQKSSQAPKLLFHYYDKDFNNEADTPDNFQSRRPNTSFCFLDIRSPGLGDTAMYLCATSGGTVRRSNEQFFGPGTRLTVL.

This clonotype was seen repeatedly, ten times or more. The J gene is TRBJ2-2, the V gene TRBV25-1; D is uncertain. Germline V gene data show CDR1 as MGHDK and CDR2 as SYGVNS. The V and J ends lost 2 bases and 0 bases respectively, with 13 bases between them. This CDR3 contains 17 residues. DNA for the CDR3: TGTGCCAGCAGTGAAGCCAGGCTCCATACGAACACCGGGGAGCTGTTTTTT. This encodes CASSEARLHTNTGELFF.

The rearrangement links TRBV20-1 to TRBJ2-3; D not resolved. The CDR3 covers 14 residues. Trimming stripped 6 bases from V and 1 base from J, with 14 bases between. CDR1 and CDR2 (germline): DFQATT, SNEGSKA (reference sequence). This CDR3 is CSALGSRGTDTQYF. The CDR3 region has the DNA TGCAGTGCCCTGGGCTCCCGCGGCACAGATACGCAGTATTTT.

This clonotype was picked up many times. V and J are TRBV29-1 and TRBJ1-5; D remains ambiguous. Trimming stripped 4 bases from V and 3 bases from J, with 10 bases between. Germline CDR1 and CDR2: SQVTM and ANQGSEA. The CDR3 contains 13 residues. The CDR3 is CSVVTVDNQPQHF. The CDR3 DNA reads TGCAGCGTTGTAACAGTCGACAATCAGCCCCAGCATTTT.

As concerns this clonotype: This clone may be a read error of a much larger clone one base away. The chain joins TRBV3-1 to TRBJ2-7, with D possibly TRBD2 on 6 matching bases. This CDR3 comprises 14 residues. CDR1 and CDR2 (germline): LGHDT, YNNKEL (reference sequence). CDR3 protein: CAGSQGAGHYEQYV. The CDR3 DNA is TGTGCCGGCAGCCAAGGAGCGGGCCACTACGAGCAGTACGTC.

Many counts were recorded for this clonotype. This chain connects TRBV11-2 to TRBJ2-7; 13 bases are a match to TRBD2. The CDR3 is made up of 15 amino acids. Germline lookup yields CDR1 SGHAT and CDR2 FQNNGV. V lost 5 bases to trimming and J lost 2 bases; unmatched junction nucleotides: 3. CDR3 bases: TGTGCCAGCAGCGGGACTAGCGGGACCCCCTACGAGCAGTACGTC. The encoded protein is CASSGTSGTPYEQYV.

This clonotype was observed many times. The V gene is TRBV2, the J gene TRBJ1-5, with a possible D match to TRBD1 (5 bases). Germline V gives CDR1 SNHLY, CDR2 FYNNEI. V was clipped by 7 bases and J by 0 bases, with 13 bases between them. This CDR3 contains 15 residues. The CDR3 DNA sequence: TGTGCCAGCACCCCCGGGACTTATAGCAATCAGCCCCAGCATTTT. It encodes CASTPGTYSNQPQHF.

This clonotype occurred many times. A clone one base away is much larger, so this may be a read error. The rearrangement links TRBV3-1 to TRBJ1-5; no clear D. Trimming stripped 0 bases from V and 4 bases from J, with 4 bases between. Germline V gene data show CDR1 as LGHDT and CDR2 as YNNKEL (reference sequence). The length of the CDR3 is 13 residues. CDR3 in amino acids: CASSQERNQPQHF. The CDR3 bases are TGTGCCAGCAGCCAAGAGAGGAATCAGCCCCAGCATTTT.